The clone carrying this TCR beta chain was seen a handful of times. Antigen specificity is unknown. This sample stems from a study of yellow fever vaccine responses in identical twins. Findings and caveats of the study: Reportedly, twins' vaccine T cell responses looked partly convergent and partly personalized.

Each CDR3 protein is one row after TCRdb ran MiXCR on the RT-PCR reads. The table records roughly 1,200 distinct CDR3 sequences, roughly 78% of them present only once. The CDR3 loop spans 16 amino acids. Looked up from germline, CDR1 is MNHEY and CDR2 is SVGAGI. Trimming took off 4 bases at V and 7 bases at J, with 22 bases between the two ends. The chain recombines TRBV6-5 with TRBJ1-2; no reliable D call. The clonotype originates from a female donor who received the yellow fever vaccine. The specimen comprised T cells from blood (PBMCs), unsorted or a sorted subset (not recorded which), sampled before or after yellow fever vaccination (not recorded which). As DNA, the CDR3 is TGTGCCAGCAGTTCCACTTCGGGCAGGCGCTCGAGTGGCTACACCTTC. Translating gives CASSSTSGRRSSGYTF.